The clone carrying this TCR beta chain was seen a handful of times. The CDR3 is made up of 13 amino acids. Looked up from germline, CDR1 is MNHEY and CDR2 is SMNVEV (reference sequence). TCRdb's table, derived via immunoSEQ multiplex PCR, lists solely in-frame clones and lacks some. This sample has tens of thousands of clones, with roughly 76% found just once. This specimen comes from a study of sequential checkpoint blockade in melanoma. Study-wide background: Each arm's sequence ended with maintenance nivolumab.

Indicated treatment: randomized to nivolumab then ipilimumab (arm A) or the reverse (arm B). The rearrangement joins TRBV27 to TRBJ2-5, with 7 bases lining up with TRBD1. The J call may not be correct, given that the DNA end is closer to TRBJ2-7. This clonotype originated in a human donor with melanoma. This sample comprised CD8+ T cells sorted from blood (inferred from file names), obtained from a patient given nivolumab and ipilimumab in sequence. The CDR3 DNA reads TGTGCCAGCAGGCGGACAGGCTCCTACGAGCAGTACTTC. This sequence encodes CASRRTGSYEQYF.